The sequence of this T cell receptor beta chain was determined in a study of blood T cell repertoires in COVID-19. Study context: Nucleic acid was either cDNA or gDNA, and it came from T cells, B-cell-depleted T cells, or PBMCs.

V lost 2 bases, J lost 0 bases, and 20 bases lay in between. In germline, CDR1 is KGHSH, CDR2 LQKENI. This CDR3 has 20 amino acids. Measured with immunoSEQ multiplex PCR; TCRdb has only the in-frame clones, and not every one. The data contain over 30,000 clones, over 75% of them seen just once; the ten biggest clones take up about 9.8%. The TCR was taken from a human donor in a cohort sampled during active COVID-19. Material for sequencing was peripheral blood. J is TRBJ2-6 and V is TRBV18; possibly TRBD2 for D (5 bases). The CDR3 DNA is TGTGCCAGCTCACCATCGTCTTCGGGGTCTTATTCCTCTGGGGCCAACGTCCTGACTTTC. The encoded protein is CASSPSSSGSYSSGANVLTF. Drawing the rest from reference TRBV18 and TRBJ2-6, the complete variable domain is NAGVMQNPRHLVRRRGQEARLRCSPMKGHSHVYWYRQLPEEGLKFMVYLQKENIIDESGMPKERFSAEFPKEGPSILRIQQVVRGDSAAYFCASSPSSSGSYSSGANVLTFGAGSRLTVL.